This TCR beta chain is drawn from a study of T-cell reconstitution after alpha-beta-depleted transplantation in children. Study-wide points: Expanded clones from the graft, numbering several hundred, reportedly supplied alpha-beta T cells about two months after transplant. Newly made T cells mostly supplied T-cell counts and diversity one year after transplant. Some patients' high day-60 TCRbeta diversity was traced to surviving recipient T cells and thymic progenitors.

This clonotype came up a few times. Its specificity is not known. This CDR3 is built from 16 residues. V lost 4 bases and J lost 0; bases outside the gene matches: 8. Germline V CDR1 and CDR2: SGDLS, YYNGEE. As it was prepared, the TCRbeta library received unique molecular identifiers. TCRdb reprocessed the PCR reads via MiXCR and lists one record per CDR3 protein. The sample has approximately 400,000 distinct CDR3 sequences; around 15% are singletons. This sequence originates from a boy under two years old who had a stem cell transplant for Wiskott-Aldrich syndrome, so the T cells may come from the graft donor. The gene calls are TRBV9 and TRBJ2-3, with 7 positions matching TRBD2. The starting material was PBMCs, mostly from graft donor cells, obtained 360 days after TCRalphabeta/CD19-depleted stem cell transplant. Here the CDR3 reads CASSSRLASSTDTQYF. The CDR3 DNA reads as TGTGCCAGCAGCTCCCGACTAGCTTCTAGCACAGATACGCAGTATTTT.